The entry below gives a single TCR beta chain sequence along with its context. No antigen is known for it. The method was immunoSEQ multiplex PCR; TCRdb's version includes in-frame clones alone and lacks a portion of them. The sample includes 1,500,000 or so clones, roughly 96% of them seen just once. Study donors comprised healthy, HIV-negative adults devoid of recent acute infection or vaccination. The record originates from a study of shared clonotypes between healthy human individuals. Study-wide results and caveats: Incomplete sequencing of sorted subsets was indicated by rarefaction despite large depth. Around 5% was the fraction of naive CD4 clonotypes found shared across four donors.

J lost 0 bases, V lost 7 bases, and 10 bases had no gene match. CDR3 size: 18 residues. Germline lookup yields CDR1 MDHEN and CDR2 SYDVKM. The specimen sequenced was naive CD4+ T cells sorted from blood. Specified subset: CD45RA+ positively selected. This chain connects TRBV28 to TRBJ2-6; 9 bases line up with TRBD1. This TCR derives from a man in his thirties or forties in good health. CDR3 sequence reads: CASIRKTGGISGANVLTF. In DNA, the CDR3 is TGTGCCAGCATTAGAAAGACAGGGGGGATCTCTGGGGCCAACGTCCTGACTTTC. Full variable domain (remainder filled in from reference TRBV28 and TRBJ2-6): DVKVTQSSRYLVKRTGEKVFLECVQDMDHENMFWYRQDPGLGLRLIYFSYDVKMKEKGDIPEGYSVSREKKERFSLILESASTNQTSMYLCASIRKTGGISGANVLTFGAGSRLTVL.